This T cell receptor beta chain was profiled in a study of tissue T cells after allogeneic stem cell transplantation. Points from the study as a whole: Limitations included a small, clinically heterogeneous cohort and limited sampling depth.

TCRdb's table, derived via immunoSEQ multiplex PCR, lists solely in-frame clones and lacks some. Seen here are roughly 780 clones, under 55% observed once, and the top ten hold roughly 45%. Germline-derived CDR1 and CDR2 are SEHNR and FQNEAQ (reference sequence). The CDR3 has 15 residues. Trimming pared 5 bases from V and 3 bases from J, leaving 15 bases between. This clone is judged large (0.1 to 1%). Its cognate antigen is unknown. V is TRBV7-9 and J is TRBJ2-3; weak D call: TRBD1 (5 bases). The TCR sequence derives from a female patient aged 40-75 years with steroid-refractory graft-versus-host disease after an allogeneic stem cell transplant. Some T cells may be provided by the graft donor. The sequencing used ileal tissue, collected at autopsy. CDR3 sequence reads: CASSLAAGMTDTQYF. The CDR3 DNA reads as TGTGCCAGCAGCCTTGCCGCAGGGATGACAGATACGCAGTATTTT. The full variable domain, in which reference TRBV7-9 and TRBJ2-3 provide the parts outside the CDR3, is DTGVSQNPRHKITKRGQNVTFRCDPISEHNRLYWYRQTLGQGPEFLTYFQNEAQLEKSRLLSDRFSAERPKGSFSTLEIQRTEQGDSAMYLCASSLAAGMTDTQYFGPGTRLTVL.